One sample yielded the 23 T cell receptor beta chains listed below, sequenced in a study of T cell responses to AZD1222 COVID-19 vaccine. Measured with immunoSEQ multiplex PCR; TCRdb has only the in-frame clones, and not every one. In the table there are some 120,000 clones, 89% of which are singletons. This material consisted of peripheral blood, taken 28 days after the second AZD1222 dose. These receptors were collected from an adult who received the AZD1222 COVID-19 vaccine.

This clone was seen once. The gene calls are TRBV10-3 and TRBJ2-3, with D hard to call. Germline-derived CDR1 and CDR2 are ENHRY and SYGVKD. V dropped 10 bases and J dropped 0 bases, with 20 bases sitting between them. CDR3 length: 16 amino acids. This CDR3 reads CATSPLGFTSTDTQYF. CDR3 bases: TGTGCCACCTCCCCCTTGGGGTTTACTAGCACAGATACGCAGTATTTT.

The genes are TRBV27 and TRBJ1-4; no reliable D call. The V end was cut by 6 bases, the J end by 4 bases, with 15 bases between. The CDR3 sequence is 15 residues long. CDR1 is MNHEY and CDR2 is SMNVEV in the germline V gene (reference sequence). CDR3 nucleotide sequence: TGTGCCAGCAGCACCATTAGGGCGGGTAATGAAAAACTGTTTTTT. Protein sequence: CASSTIRAGNEKLFF.

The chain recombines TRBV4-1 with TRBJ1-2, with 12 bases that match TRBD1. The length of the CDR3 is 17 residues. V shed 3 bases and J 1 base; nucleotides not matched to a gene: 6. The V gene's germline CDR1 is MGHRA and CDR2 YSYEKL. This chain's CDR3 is CASSHGTGGAGNYGYTF. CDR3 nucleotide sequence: TGCGCCAGCAGCCACGGGACAGGGGGCGCGGGTAACTATGGCTACACCTTC.

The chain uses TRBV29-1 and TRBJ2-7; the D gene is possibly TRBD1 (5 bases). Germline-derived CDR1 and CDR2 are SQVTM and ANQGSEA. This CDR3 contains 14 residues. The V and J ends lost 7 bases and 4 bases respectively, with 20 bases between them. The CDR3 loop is CSALDPITGYEQYF. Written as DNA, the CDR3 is TGCAGCGCCCTTGACCCGATCACAGGTTACGAGCAGTACTTC.

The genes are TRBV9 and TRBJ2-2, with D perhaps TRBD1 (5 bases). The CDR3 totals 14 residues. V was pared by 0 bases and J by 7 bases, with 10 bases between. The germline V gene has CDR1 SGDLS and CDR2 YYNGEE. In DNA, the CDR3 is TGTGCCAGCAGCGTAGAACAGGTTAACGGGGAGCTGTTTTTT. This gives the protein CASSVEQVNGELFF.

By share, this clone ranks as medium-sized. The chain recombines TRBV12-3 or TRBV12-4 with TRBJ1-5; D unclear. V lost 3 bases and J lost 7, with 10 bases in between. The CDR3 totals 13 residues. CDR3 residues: CASSLGWGQPQHF. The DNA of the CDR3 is TGTGCCAGCAGTTTGGGTTGGGGACAGCCCCAGCATTTT.

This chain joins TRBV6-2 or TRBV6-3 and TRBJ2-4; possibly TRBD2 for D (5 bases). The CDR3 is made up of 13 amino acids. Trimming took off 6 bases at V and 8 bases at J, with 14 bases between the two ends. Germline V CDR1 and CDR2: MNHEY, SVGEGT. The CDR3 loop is CASSDHGGDIQYF. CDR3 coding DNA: TGTGCCAGCAGCGACCACGGAGGTGACATTCAGTACTTC.

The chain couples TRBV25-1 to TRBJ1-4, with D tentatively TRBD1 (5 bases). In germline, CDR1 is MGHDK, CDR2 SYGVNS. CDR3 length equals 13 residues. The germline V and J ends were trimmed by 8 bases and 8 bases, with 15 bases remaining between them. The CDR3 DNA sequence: TGTGCCAGCGGAGGGGTGGGTCGAGAAAAACTGTTTTTT. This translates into CASGGVGREKLFF.

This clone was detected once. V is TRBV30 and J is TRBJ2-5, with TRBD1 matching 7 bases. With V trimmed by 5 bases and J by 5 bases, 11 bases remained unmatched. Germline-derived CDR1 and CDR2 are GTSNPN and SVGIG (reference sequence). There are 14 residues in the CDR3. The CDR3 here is CAWGRRGRWETQYF. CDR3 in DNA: TGTGCCTGGGGTAGAAGGGGGCGATGGGAGACCCAGTACTTC.

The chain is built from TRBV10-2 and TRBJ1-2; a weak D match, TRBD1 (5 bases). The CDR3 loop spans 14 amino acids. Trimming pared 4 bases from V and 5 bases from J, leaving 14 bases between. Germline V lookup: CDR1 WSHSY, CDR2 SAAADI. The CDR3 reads CASSGQGWVYGYTF. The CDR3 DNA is TGCGCCAGCAGTGGGCAGGGTTGGGTTTATGGCTACACCTTC.

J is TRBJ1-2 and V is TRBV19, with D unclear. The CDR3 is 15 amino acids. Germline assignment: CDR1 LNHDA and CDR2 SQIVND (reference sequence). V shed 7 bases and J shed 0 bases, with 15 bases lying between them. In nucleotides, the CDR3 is TGTGCCAGTAACACGGTTCGAATGGCTAACTATGGCTACACCTTC. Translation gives CASNTVRMANYGYTF. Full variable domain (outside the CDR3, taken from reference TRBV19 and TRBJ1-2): DGGITQSPKYLFRKEGQNVTLSCEQNLNHDAMYWYRQDPGQGLRLIYYSQIVNDFQKGDIAEGYSVSREKKESFPLTVTSAQKNPTAFYLCASNTVRMANYGYTFGSGTRLTVV.

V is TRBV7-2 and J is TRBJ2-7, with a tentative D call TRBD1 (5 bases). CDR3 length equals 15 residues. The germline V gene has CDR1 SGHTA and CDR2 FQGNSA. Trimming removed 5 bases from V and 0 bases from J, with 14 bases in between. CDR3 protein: CASSLLDTFSYEQYF. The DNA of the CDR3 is TGTGCCAGCAGCCTATTGGACACTTTCTCCTACGAGCAGTACTTC.

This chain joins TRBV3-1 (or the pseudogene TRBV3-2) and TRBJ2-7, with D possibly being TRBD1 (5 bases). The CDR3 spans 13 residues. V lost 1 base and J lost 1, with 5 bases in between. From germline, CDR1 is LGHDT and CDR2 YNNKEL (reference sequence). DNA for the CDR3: TGTGCCAGCAGCCAAGCAGGGTCCTACGAGCAGTACTTC. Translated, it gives CASSQAGSYEQYF.

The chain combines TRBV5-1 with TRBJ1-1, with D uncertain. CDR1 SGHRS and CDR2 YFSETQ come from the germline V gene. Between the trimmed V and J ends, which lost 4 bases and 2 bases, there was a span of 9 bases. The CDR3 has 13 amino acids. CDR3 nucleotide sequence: TGCGCCAGCAGCCAACAGCCAAACACTGAAGCTTTCTTT. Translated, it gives CASSQQPNTEAFF.

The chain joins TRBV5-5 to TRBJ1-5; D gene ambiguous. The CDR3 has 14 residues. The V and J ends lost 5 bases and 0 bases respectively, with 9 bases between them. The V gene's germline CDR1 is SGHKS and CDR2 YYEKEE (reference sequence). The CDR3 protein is CASSGDISNQPQHF. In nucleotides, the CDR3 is TGTGCCAGCAGTGGTGACATTAGCAATCAGCCCCAGCATTTT.

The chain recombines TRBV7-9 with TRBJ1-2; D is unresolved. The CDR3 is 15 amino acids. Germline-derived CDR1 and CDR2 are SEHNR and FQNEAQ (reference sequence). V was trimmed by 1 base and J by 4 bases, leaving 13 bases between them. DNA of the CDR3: TGTGCCAGCAGCTTAGGAACAGTGGCCCTCTATGGCTACACCTTC. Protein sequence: CASSLGTVALYGYTF.

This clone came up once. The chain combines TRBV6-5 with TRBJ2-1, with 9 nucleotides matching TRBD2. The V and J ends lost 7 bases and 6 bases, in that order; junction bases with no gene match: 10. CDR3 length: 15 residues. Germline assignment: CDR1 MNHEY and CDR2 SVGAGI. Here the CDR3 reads CASIRGGVSGNEQFF. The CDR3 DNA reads TGTGCCAGCATCCGCGGGGGGGTTTCAGGCAATGAGCAGTTCTTC.

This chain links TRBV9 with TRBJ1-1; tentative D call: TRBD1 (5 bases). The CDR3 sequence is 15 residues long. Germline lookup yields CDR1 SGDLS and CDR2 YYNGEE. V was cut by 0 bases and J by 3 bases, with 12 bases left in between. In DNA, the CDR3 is TGTGCCAGCAGCGTAGCGGGGGAAGCGTACACTGAAGCTTTCTTT. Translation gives CASSVAGEAYTEAFF. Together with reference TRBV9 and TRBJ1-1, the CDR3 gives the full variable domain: DSGVTQTPKHLITATGQRVTLRCSPRSGDLSVYWYQQSLDQGLQFLIQYYNGEERAKGNILERFSAQQFPDLHSELNLSSLELGDSALYFCASSVAGEAYTEAFFGQGTRLTVV.

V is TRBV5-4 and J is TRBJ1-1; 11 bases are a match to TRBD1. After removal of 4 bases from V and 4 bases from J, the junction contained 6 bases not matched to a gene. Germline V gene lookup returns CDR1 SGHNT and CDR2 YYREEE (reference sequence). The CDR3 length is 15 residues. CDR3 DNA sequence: TGTGCCAGCAGCGGGGACAGGGGGATTTTCACTGAAGCTTTCTTT. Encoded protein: CASSGDRGIFTEAFF.

The chain's CDR3 is CASSLAGSNTEAFF. In nucleotides, the CDR3 is TGTGCCAGCAGCCTTGCAGGTTCCAACACTGAAGCTTTCTTT. The chain joins TRBV5-4 to TRBJ1-1; the D is unclear. The CDR3 length is 14 residues. Germline CDR1 is SGHNT and CDR2 is YYREEE (reference sequence). The V end lost 4 bases, the J end lost 2 bases, and 12 bases lay between the germline ends.

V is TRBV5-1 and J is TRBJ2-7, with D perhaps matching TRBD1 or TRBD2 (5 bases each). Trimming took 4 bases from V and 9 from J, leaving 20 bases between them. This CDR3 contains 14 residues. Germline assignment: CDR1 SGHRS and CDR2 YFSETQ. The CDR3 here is CASSDSPLGDRQYF. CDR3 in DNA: TGCGCCAGCAGCGATTCCCCCCTCGGGGACCGGCAGTACTTC.

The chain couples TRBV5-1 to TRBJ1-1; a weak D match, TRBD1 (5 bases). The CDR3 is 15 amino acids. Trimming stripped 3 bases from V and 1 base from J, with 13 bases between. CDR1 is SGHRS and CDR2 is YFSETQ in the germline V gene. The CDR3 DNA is TGCGCCAGCAGCTCGCAGGGTCTGAGGAACACTGAAGCTTTCTTT. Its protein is CASSSQGLRNTEAFF.

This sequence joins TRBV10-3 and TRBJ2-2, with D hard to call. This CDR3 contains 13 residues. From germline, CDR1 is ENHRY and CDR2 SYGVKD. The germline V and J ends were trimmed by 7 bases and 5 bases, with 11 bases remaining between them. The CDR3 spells CAINRAGTGELFF. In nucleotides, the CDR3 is TGTGCCATCAATAGGGCTGGGACCGGGGAGCTGTTTTTT.